This record looks at one T cell receptor beta chain sequence and its context. The data belong to a study of shared clonotypes between healthy human individuals. About the research overall: Every donor yielded three CD4 naive, three CD4 memory, two CD8 naive and one CD8 memory plate.

This CDR3 spans 15 amino acids. V lost 4 bases, J lost 4 bases, and 6 bases stayed unmatched. Germline CDR1 is SEHNR and CDR2 is FQNEAQ (reference sequence). The protocol was immunoSEQ multiplex PCR, while the TCRdb copy is restricted to in-frame clones and leaves out a portion. The repertoire consists of about 2.1 million clones, with 93% occurring once and the leading ten covering under 2%. Positively selected for CCR7, the CD45RO-negative cells used as naive CD8 cells excluded terminally differentiated effector memory CD45RA+ cells. The sequenced sample was naive CD8+ T cells from PBMCs. This TCR derives from a man aged 18 to 30 in good health. Some clones in this sample may be carry-over from other donors' samples. The rearrangement uses TRBV7-9 and TRBJ2-3; TRBD1 aligns across 9 bases. The CDR3 nucleotides are TGTGCCAGCAGCTACGGGACAGGGAGAGCAGATACGCAGTATTTT. Translating it yields CASSYGTGRADTQYF.